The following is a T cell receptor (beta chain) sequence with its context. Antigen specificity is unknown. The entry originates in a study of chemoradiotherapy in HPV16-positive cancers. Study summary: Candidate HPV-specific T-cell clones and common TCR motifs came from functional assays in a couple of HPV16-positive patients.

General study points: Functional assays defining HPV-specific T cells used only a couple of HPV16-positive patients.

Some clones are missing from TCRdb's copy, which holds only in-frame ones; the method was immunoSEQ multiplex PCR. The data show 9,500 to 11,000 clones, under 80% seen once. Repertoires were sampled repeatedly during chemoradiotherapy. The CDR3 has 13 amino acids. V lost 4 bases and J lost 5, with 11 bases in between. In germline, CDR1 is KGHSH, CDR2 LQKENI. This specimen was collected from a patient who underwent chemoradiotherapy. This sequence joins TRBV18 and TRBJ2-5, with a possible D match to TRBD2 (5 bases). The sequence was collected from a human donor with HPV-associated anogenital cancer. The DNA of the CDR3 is TGTGCCAGCTCACAAGTATCGGGGGAGACCCAGTACTTC. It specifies CASSQVSGETQYF.